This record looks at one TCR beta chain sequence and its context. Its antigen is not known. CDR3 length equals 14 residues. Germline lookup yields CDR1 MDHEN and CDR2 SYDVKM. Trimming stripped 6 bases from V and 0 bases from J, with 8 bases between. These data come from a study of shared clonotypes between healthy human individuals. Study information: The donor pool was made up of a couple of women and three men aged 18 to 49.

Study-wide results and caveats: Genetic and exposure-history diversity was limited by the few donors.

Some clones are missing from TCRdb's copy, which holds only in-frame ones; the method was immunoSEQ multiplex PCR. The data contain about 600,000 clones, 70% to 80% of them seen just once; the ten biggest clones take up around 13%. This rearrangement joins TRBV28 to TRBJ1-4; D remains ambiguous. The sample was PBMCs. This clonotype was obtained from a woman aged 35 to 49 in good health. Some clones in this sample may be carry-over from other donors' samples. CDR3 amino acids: CASRGRATNEKLFF. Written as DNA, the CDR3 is TGTGCCAGCAGAGGGAGAGCAACTAATGAAAAACTGTTTTTT. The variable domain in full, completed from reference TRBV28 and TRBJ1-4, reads DVKVTQSSRYLVKRTGEKVFLECVQDMDHENMFWYRQDPGLGLRLIYFSYDVKMKEKGDIPEGYSVSREKKERFSLILESASTNQTSMYLCASRGRATNEKLFFGSGTQLSVL.